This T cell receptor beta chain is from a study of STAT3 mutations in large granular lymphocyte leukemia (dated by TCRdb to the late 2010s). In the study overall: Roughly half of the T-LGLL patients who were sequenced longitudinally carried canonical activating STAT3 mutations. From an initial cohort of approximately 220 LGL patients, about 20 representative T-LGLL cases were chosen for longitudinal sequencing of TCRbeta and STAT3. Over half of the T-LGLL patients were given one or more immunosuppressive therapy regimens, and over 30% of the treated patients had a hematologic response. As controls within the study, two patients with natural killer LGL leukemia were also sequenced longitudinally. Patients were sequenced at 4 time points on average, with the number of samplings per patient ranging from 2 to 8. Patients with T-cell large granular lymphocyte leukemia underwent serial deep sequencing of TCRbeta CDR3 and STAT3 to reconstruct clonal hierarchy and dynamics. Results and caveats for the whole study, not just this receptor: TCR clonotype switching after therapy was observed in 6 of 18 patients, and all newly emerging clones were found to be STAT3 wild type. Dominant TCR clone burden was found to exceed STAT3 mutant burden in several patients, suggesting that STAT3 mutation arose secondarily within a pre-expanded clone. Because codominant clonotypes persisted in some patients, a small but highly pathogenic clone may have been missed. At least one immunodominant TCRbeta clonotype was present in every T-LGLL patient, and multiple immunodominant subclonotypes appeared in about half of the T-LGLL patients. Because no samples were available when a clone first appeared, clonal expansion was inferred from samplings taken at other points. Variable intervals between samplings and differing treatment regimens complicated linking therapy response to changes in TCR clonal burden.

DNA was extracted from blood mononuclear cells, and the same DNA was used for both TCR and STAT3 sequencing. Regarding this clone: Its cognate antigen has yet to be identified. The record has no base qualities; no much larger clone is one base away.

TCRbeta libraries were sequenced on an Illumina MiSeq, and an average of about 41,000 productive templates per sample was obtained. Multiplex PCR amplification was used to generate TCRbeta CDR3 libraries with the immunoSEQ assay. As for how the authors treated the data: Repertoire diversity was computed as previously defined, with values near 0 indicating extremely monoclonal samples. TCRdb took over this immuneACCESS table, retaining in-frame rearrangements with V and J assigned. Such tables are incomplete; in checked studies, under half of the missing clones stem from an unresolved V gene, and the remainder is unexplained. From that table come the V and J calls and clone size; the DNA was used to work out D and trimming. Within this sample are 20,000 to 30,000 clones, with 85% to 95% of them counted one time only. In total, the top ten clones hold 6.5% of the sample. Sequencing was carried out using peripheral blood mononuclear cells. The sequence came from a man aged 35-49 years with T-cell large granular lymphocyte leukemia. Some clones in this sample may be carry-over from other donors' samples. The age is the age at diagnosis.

The CDR3 loop reads CSVRGTYEQYF. The sequence in DNA is TGCAGCGTCCGGGGTACCTACGAGCAGTACTTC. The chain couples TRBV29-1 to TRBJ2-7; the D gene is perhaps TRBD2, from 5 matching bases. The CDR1 and CDR2 encoded by the germline V gene are SQVTM and ANQGSEA. The CDR3 contains 11 residues, cysteine and phenylalanine counted. This entry keeps only the CDR3 DNA: 33 bases, framed from base 1. V loses 6 bases of germline sequence and J loses 2 bases, and the interval between the two ends is 8 bases.